The T cell receptor beta chain described here comes from a study of cytomegalovirus exposure and HLA in healthy donors (TCRdb year 2017). As for the study more broadly: According to an earlier analysis of several hundred of the donors, 150 million to 200 million T cells yielded over 90 million unique TCR beta sequences and around 280 Gb of sequence data. The study combined high-throughput TCR immunosequencing, statistical association of individual TCRs with disease status, and machine learning to predict cytomegalovirus infection status. Both class I and class II loci were covered by HLA typing, at four-digit resolution. Rather than drawing on any new phenotypic data, the later analysis identified candidate immune exposures from TCR beta sequences and the way those sequences occurred across donors. A later genetic analysis took genome-wide SNP genotypes for about 65% of the 666 donors and used that subset as a discovery cohort. About 310 gigabases of sequencing data and around 87 million unique TCR sequences were included in an early release covering about 700 HLA-typed donors. The study aimed to test whether signatures of past pathogen exposure could be identified by cataloging public T cell receptors. In a later analysis, previously published TCR beta repertoires from more than 500 donors were re-analyzed and high-resolution HLA genotyping was added so that TCR occurrence patterns could be studied. All discovery cohort repertoires had been generated on a single sequencing platform. Of the 300 to 500 genotyped donors, approximately 80% were placed in the genetic ancestry cluster associated with self-reported Caucasian donors. An earlier analysis of about 600 of the donors used high-throughput TCR beta sequencing to judge whether each TCR beta V gene segment behaved as functional or pseudogenic. The T cell repertoires of several hundred subjects were profiled by immunosequencing and related to cytomegalovirus serostatus. A handful of DR-DQ haplotypes were treated as single units for association and clustering because of strong linkage in the cohort. Typing coverage varied by locus: roughly 629-640 donors for A, B, C, DRB1 and DQB1; some 520 for DQA1; approximately 610 for DPA1; roughly 470 for DPB1. Among around 400 genotyped donors of the cohort, an average of roughly 230,000 unique TCR beta nucleotide sequences was sequenced per donor, of which about 18% were non-productive. Alongside the repertoire data, information on donor age, sex, ethnicity and CMV serostatus was compiled. Along with the approximately 600-subject first cohort, a separate validation cohort of over a hundred different subjects was used.

Study-level results and caveats: When HLA alleles, especially DR and DQ, strongly co-occurred, TCR associations were difficult to assign to individual alleles. A cluster of highly shared sequence variants was judged likely to represent a technical artifact of the sequencing pipeline. Presence/absence analyses assumed roughly uniform sequencing depth across donors, an assumption that may not hold. In a later analysis, HLA-associated TCR beta chains were found to be more clonally expanded and to have lower generation probabilities than equally common non-associated chains. Most CMV-associated TCR beta chains appeared to be HLA-restricted in a later analysis, and the HLA associations seemed to be driven largely by CMV exposure. In the study, approximately 150 TCR beta chains were listed as associated with cytomegalovirus. Correlated functional status among segregating V segments might reflect linkage disequilibrium, but an unknown experimental factor could not be ruled out. Because counts were too low, seventeen rarely observed V segments, including chromosome 9 orphons, were excluded from the earlier analysis of around 590 of the donors. Specific HLA alleles were associated with over 15,000 TCR beta sequences at a false discovery rate of 0.05 in a later analysis. Across donors, most TCR sequences were observed very rarely, whereas some public TCRs were present in many individuals. Broadly in line with IMGT annotations, most TCR beta V segments showed up in productive rearrangements about 90% or about 30% of the time in an earlier analysis of several hundred of the donors. A later analysis found that TCR association rates varied across HLA loci, with DRB1 alleles showing the most associated TCRs and HLA-C alleles the fewest. The classifier was reported to diagnose cytomegalovirus status with high specificity and sensitivity in both the original and validation cohorts. A few of the identified cytomegalovirus-associated TCR beta chains were confirmed in vitro to be specific for cytomegalovirus antigens. A further reported finding was that TCR beta sequences accurately predicted the HLA-A and HLA-B alleles for most subjects in the first cohort. Because HLA typing was missing for some donors at each locus, association tests included only the typed subset. Some IMGT-functional V segments, including TRBV6-2 and TRBV6-3, could not be told apart with the 87-base-pair reads, so those segments were excluded. In a later genetic analysis, a missense DCLRE1C variant was associated with V-gene and J-gene trimming of TCR beta chains, and the association was replicated in an independent cohort. A later analysis reported that several top co-occurrence clusters appeared linked to parvovirus B19, influenza, CMV and Epstein-Barr virus. Immune exposure information for the cohort was limited to CMV serostatus. This cohort had only TCR beta chains sequenced, and the lack of alpha or paired-chain data limited which features could be detected. In a later genetic analysis, fewer N-insertions in productive TCRs were reported among donors in an Asian-associated ancestry cluster than the approximately 670-donor mean. The authors suggested that the approach could potentially be extended to other disease states and immunological phenotypes.

The library was built by means of the immunoSEQ multiplex PCR assay. For the multiplex PCR, a mixture combining 60 forward primers for TCR Vbeta segments and 13 reverse primers for TCR Jbeta segments was used. The CDR3 region of rearranged TCR beta genes was amplified from genomic DNA by a multiplex PCR assay. On the Illumina HiSeq System, the amplified TCR beta libraries were sequenced as 87-base-pair reads. Under the source paper's analysis protocol: A later analysis counted some 80 million unique TCR beta chains across the approximately 700 repertoires, and 9 million to 14 million of these chains were shared by at least two donors. Raw reads were error-corrected and collapsed into unique sequences with a nearest-neighbor algorithm that merged closely related sequences to remove PCR and sequencing errors. CDR3 sequences were aligned to IMGT reference sequences to assign V, D and J gene segments. For a sequence to be retained, a match of at least six nucleotides was required to both a V gene segment and a J gene segment. A rearrangement was called productive if the CDR3 had no stop codons and remained in frame with V and J, and every other rearrangement was called non-productive. CDR3 was defined by IMGT convention, running from the second conserved V-encoded cysteine to the conserved J-encoded phenylalanine. In an earlier analysis of 500 to 650 of the donors, sequences lacking an unambiguous match to a single V gene segment were excluded. An earlier analysis of about 590 of the donors classified V segments as functional when productive rearrangements were above 56.7% and as segregating when the standard deviation between donors was above 5%. To diagnose cytomegalovirus status from the catalog of TCR beta chain sequences, a statistical classification framework was built. A later analysis assigned V and J genes by comparing TCR nucleotide sequences with IMGT/GENE-DB human TR gene sequences. The TCRdist pipeline was used in a later analysis to assign CDR3 sequences and most-parsimonious VDJ recombination scenarios. In a later analysis, each TCR beta chain was defined by its CDR3 amino acid sequence together with its V-gene family, and reads without a unique V-gene family were excluded. A later analysis removed 600 or so highly shared, low-generation-probability nucleotide sequences to deal with suspected cross-contamination and a sequencing artifact. A later analysis calculated a clonal expansion index for each public chain from normalized within-repertoire ranks of inferred template counts. A later analysis computed generation probabilities with a VDJ recombination model fitted to out-of-frame rearrangements, and checked the results against IGoR. In a later analysis, TCR-TCR, TCR-HLA and TCR-CMV co-occurrence was scored with hypergeometric tests, and a repertoire-size bias correction was applied to TCR pairs. A later analysis estimated false discovery rates by permuting HLA or CMV assignments 20 times. In a later analysis, co-occurring TCRs were grouped using DBSCAN, and TCRdist sequence similarity was added for clustering within HLA-allele-positive subsets. Repertoires with fewer than 30,000 or more than 120,000 public chains, plus five repertoires with anomalous nucleotide sharing, were excluded from co-occurrence clustering. The table was pulled from immuneACCESS by TCRdb, which kept in-frame rearrangements only. Such tables lose some clones; where checked, under half of the loss comes from unresolved V genes, and the rest has no known cause. The D gene and trimming were derived from the DNA, and the V and J assignments and clone size from that table. This sample is represented by about 190,000 clones; around 82% of them were singletons. The ten biggest clones cover approximately 1.8% of the sample.

The cohort comprised around 690 healthy bone marrow donors. Cohort members were all nominally healthy when sampled, although unrecorded immune exposures were likely present. The donor tested CMV seropositive and was one of the 289 seropositive cohort members. Each donor provided a peripheral blood sample, and peripheral blood mononuclear cells were used for TCR beta sequencing. Genomic DNA was extracted from the blood cell samples with the Qiagen DNeasy Blood Extraction Kit. A word on this clone: Its antigen is unknown. There are no base qualities to consult, and no much larger clone falls within one base.

Counted from cysteine to phenylalanine, this CDR3 has 15 amino acids. Only CDR3 DNA remains: 45 bases, in frame from the first base. Deletion took 0 bases off V and 2 bases off J, with a span of 11 bases between the germline ends. The germline V gene (reference sequence) sets CDR1 to SGHNT and CDR2 to YYREEE. The sequence is built from TRBV5-4 and TRBJ1-2, and the D gene may be TRBD1, 5 bases matching. This TCR came from a man between 40 and 49 years old in good health and CMV-seropositive. Sequencing was carried out using PBMCs. The nucleotide sequence reads TGTGCCAGCAGCTTGGTAGGGGCCCTCAACTATGGCTACACCTTC. This codes for CASSLVGALNYGYTF.